These 17 T cell receptor beta chains originate from one sample sequenced in a study of blood T cell repertoires in COVID-19. Data came from immunoSEQ multiplex PCR; TCRdb stores just in-frame clones and leaves some out. The sample holds around 140,000 clones; about nine tenths are singletons and the top ten take about 4.1%. The sample consisted of PBMCs or T cells enriched from blood (not recorded which). The source is a woman aged 40 to 55 who had been exposed to COVID-19.

This chain links TRBV5-1 with TRBJ2-1; 7 positions agree with TRBD2. This CDR3 has 13 amino acids. Trimming cost V 4 bases and J 8 bases; bases outside gene matches: 6. Germline V gives CDR1 SGHRS, CDR2 YFSETQ. Here the CDR3 reads CASSSGERDEQFF. The DNA of the CDR3 is TGCGCCAGCAGCAGCGGGGAGCGGGATGAGCAGTTCTTC.

V is TRBV7-2 and J is TRBJ2-6, with D maybe TRBD2 (5 bases). The CDR3 length is 16 residues. CDR1 is SGHTA and CDR2 is FQGNSA in the germline V gene. Trimming removed 0 bases at V and 2 bases at J, with 8 bases between. The CDR3 reads CASSLAAGTGANVLTF. In DNA form, the CDR3 reads TGTGCCAGCAGCTTAGCGGCCGGGACTGGGGCCAACGTCCTGACTTTC.

The gene calls are TRBV19 and TRBJ1-3; D remains ambiguous. The germline CDR1 and CDR2 sequences are LNHDA and SQIVND (reference sequence). V was trimmed by 5 bases and J by 0 bases, leaving 5 bases between them. The CDR3 spans 13 residues. The CDR3 loop is CASSQASGNTIYF. The CDR3 DNA is TGTGCCAGTAGTCAAGCCTCTGGAAACACCATATATTTT.

The V gene is TRBV27, the J gene TRBJ1-2; the match to TRBD1 covers 8 bases. V gave up 4 bases and J gave up 1 base; unmatched junction bases: 8. This CDR3 has 16 amino acids. Germline V gene sequence: CDR1 MNHEY, CDR2 SMNVEV (reference sequence). In DNA, the CDR3 is TGTGCCAGCAGTTCCCTCCGGGACAGGATTAACTATGGCTACACCTTC. Translating gives CASSSLRDRINYGYTF.

The sample holds one count of this clone. The CDR3, as DNA: TGTGCCAGCAGTGTTAAGCCGACCGGAGGGGGCGAGACCCAGTACTTC. This encodes CASSVKPTGGGETQYF. V usage is TRBV9 and J usage is TRBJ2-5; weak D call: TRBD1 (7 bases). Germline V gene sequence: CDR1 SGDLS, CDR2 YYNGEE. The CDR3 consists of 16 residues. With 5 bases removed from V and 5 bases from J, the gap between germline ends came to 22 bases.

The rearrangement links TRBV7-9 to TRBJ2-5; TRBD2 matches 9 bases. Germline loops: CDR1 SEHNR, CDR2 FQNEAQ (reference sequence). The CDR3 consists of 19 residues. J gave up 3 bases and V 7 bases, and 21 bases lay outside the gene matches. CDR3 sequence: CASTPAGPRSIAGEETQYF. In DNA, the CDR3 is TGTGCCAGCACCCCCGCGGGCCCGCGGTCTATAGCGGGGGAAGAGACCCAGTACTTC.

The rearrangement links TRBV28 to TRBJ2-2; TRBD1 might be the D (6 bases). CDR1 MDHEN and CDR2 SYDVKM come from the germline V gene. The CDR3 covers 14 residues. V lost 5 bases, J lost 5 bases, and 12 bases lay in between. The chain's CDR3 is CASSLGDRTGELFF. The CDR3 bases are TGTGCCAGCAGTCTAGGCGACAGGACCGGGGAGCTGTTTTTT.

J is TRBJ2-1 and V is TRBV6-5; tentatively, D is TRBD1 (5 bases). Germline values: CDR1 MNHEY, CDR2 SVGAGI. V lost 4 bases to trimming and J lost 7 bases, with 17 bases between them. The CDR3 is 15 residues long. In DNA form, the CDR3 reads TGTGCCAGCAGTTTGGGTGCGGCAGGGCCGAATGAGCAGTTCTTC. Amino acid sequence: CASSLGAAGPNEQFF.

The chain is built from TRBV4-3 and TRBJ2-7; 9 nucleotides align to TRBD1. This CDR3 has 16 residues. Germline CDR1 reads LGHNA; CDR2 reads YSLEER. Trimming removed 0 bases from V and 1 base from J; junction bases left unmatched: 4. The CDR3: CASSQDPGTGSYEQYF. The CDR3 DNA follows: TGCGCCAGCAGCCAAGATCCCGGGACAGGGTCCTACGAGCAGTACTTC.

The chain links TRBV27 to TRBJ1-1; the match to TRBD1 covers 7 bases. V shed 5 bases and J 11 bases; nucleotides not matched to a gene: 17. The CDR3 extends over 15 amino acids. The germline V gene has CDR1 MNHEY and CDR2 SMNVEV (reference sequence). The CDR3 nucleotides read TGTGCCAGCAGTGAACAGTGGGGACAGTTATCTGTCGCTTTCTTT. Protein: CASSEQWGQLSVAFF.

The genes are TRBV3-1 (or the pseudogene TRBV3-2) and TRBJ1-3; no clear D. This CDR3 spans 15 amino acids. CDR1 and CDR2 from the germline V gene are LGHDT and YNNKEL (reference sequence). V dropped 2 bases and J dropped 4 bases, with 12 bases sitting between them. The CDR3 here is CASSQSDGRGNTIYF. The CDR3 DNA follows: TGTGCCAGCAGCCAATCGGATGGGAGAGGAAACACCATATATTTT.

This chain connects TRBV12-5 to TRBJ1-6, with 8 bases matching TRBD1. With V trimmed by 6 bases and J by 9 bases, 13 bases remained unmatched. The CDR3 extends over 16 amino acids. Germline loops: CDR1 LGHNT, CDR2 FRNRAP. The CDR3 DNA reads as TGTGCTAGTGGCACGTACGGACAGGGAGGGAGTTCACCCCTCCACTTT. This sequence encodes CASGTYGQGGSSPLHF.

The rearrangement joins TRBV5-1 to TRBJ2-3, with a possible D match to TRBD2 (6 bases). CDR1 is SGHRS and CDR2 is YFSETQ in the germline V gene. The V and J ends lost 7 bases and 3 bases respectively, with 12 bases between them. The CDR3 spans 13 residues. CDR3 residues: CASYGSRTDTQYF. CDR3 DNA: TGCGCCAGCTACGGGAGCAGAACAGATACGCAGTATTTT.

The gene calls are TRBV9 and TRBJ1-3; no clear D. The length of the CDR3 is 14 residues. Germline V CDR1 and CDR2: SGDLS, YYNGEE. With 0 bases removed from V and 3 bases from J, the gap between germline ends came to 7 bases. The CDR3 loop is CASSVGQYGNTIYF. The DNA for the CDR3 is TGTGCCAGCAGCGTAGGGCAGTATGGAAACACCATATATTTT.

The rearrangement joins TRBV6-5 to TRBJ1-5, with 9 bases that match TRBD1. Germline values: CDR1 MNHEY, CDR2 SVGAGI. V trimming: 5 bases; J trimming: 5 bases; junction bases outside the gene matches: 7. The CDR3 totals 15 residues. The CDR3 bases are TGTGCCAGCAGTCCCGTGGACAGGGGACATCAGCCCCAGCATTTT. Translation: CASSPVDRGHQPQHF.

V is TRBV6-1 and J is TRBJ1-1; D uncertain. This CDR3 spans 13 amino acids. V gave up 1 base and J gave up 6 bases, with 9 bases separating them. Germline V gene sequence: CDR1 MNHNS, CDR2 SASEGT. Here the CDR3 reads CASSEVPGSEAFF. The CDR3 nucleotides read TGTGCCAGCAGTGAAGTGCCAGGTTCTGAAGCTTTCTTT.

This chain joins TRBV19 and TRBJ1-5; 10 bases agree with TRBD1. CDR3 size: 17 residues. V was pared by 9 bases and J by 3 bases, with 14 bases of the junction left unmatched. Looked up from germline, CDR1 is LNHDA and CDR2 is SQIVND (reference sequence). CDR3 sequence (DNA): TGTGCCAGCCTTAATCGGGTCGGGACAGGGGCCAATCAGCCCCAGCATTTT. Its translation: CASLNRVGTGANQPQHF. Using reference TRBV19 and TRBJ1-5 for the parts outside the CDR3, the full variable domain is DGGITQSPKYLFRKEGQNVTLSCEQNLNHDAMYWYRQDPGQGLRLIYYSQIVNDFQKGDIAEGYSVSREKKESFPLTVTSAQKNPTAFYLCASLNRVGTGANQPQHFGDGTRLSIL.